The entry that follows covers one T cell receptor beta chain sequence. What it recognizes is unknown. These data originate in a study of beta chain features in type 1 diabetes. Findings and limits, study-wide: Among type 1 diabetes patients, VDJ junctions had fewer insertions and more deletions.

Germline values: CDR1 SGHTA, CDR2 FQGNSA. This CDR3 is built from 14 residues. The trim removed 5 bases at V and 3 bases at J, leaving 5 bases unmatched. Expressed TCRB transcripts were sequenced after all isolated RNA was converted to cDNA. TCRdb's table, derived via immunoSEQ multiplex PCR, lists solely in-frame clones and lacks some. The table has 810,000 or so clones, under 20% seen once. Donors underwent one heparinised blood draw, about 110 mL on average. CD45RO/CCR7/CD25/CD127/CD95/CD27 staining was used to isolate CD4+ naive, central memory, regulatory and stem cell-like memory cells by sorting. Without exception, sorted populations had purity beyond 95%.

The sequenced material came from naive CD4+ T cells from blood. The genes are TRBV7-2 and TRBJ2-7; 9 bases align to TRBD2. The clonotype was recovered from a woman aged 18-29 years in good health. CDR3 loop: CASSPTAGGYEQYF. The DNA of the CDR3 is TGTGCCAGCAGCCCAACAGCGGGAGGCTACGAGCAGTACTTC.